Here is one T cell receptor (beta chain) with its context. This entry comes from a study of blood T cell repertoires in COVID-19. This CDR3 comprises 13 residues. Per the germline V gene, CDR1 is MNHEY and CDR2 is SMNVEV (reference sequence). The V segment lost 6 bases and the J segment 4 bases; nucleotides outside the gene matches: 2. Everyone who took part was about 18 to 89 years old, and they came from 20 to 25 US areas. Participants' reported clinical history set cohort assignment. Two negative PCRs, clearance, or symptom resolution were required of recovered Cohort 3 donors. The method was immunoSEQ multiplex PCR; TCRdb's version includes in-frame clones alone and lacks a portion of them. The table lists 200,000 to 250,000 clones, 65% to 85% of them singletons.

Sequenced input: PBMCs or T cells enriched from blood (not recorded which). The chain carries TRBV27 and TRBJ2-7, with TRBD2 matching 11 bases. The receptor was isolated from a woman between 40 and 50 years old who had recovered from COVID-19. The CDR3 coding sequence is TGTGCCAGCAGGGGACTAGCGGTATACGAGCAGTACTTC. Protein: CASRGLAVYEQYF.